This TCR beta chain is from a study of vaccination effects on CD4 cells after COVID-19. Overall study findings and caveats: Convalescent patients were few in the study, and early post-infection timepoints were absent. Both infection-induced and vaccine-induced clones contracted markedly at late post-vaccination timepoints. Only 1 of 255 vaccine-induced clones from healthy vaccinees cross-reacted with common cold coronaviruses.

TCRdb's copy holds only in-frame clones and misses some; the assay was immunoSEQ multiplex PCR. The table lists about 45,000 clones, around three quarters of them singletons. V was pared by 6 bases and J by 2 bases, with 7 bases between. From germline, CDR1 is MNHEY and CDR2 SVGAGI. The CDR3 extends over 12 amino acids. Prior to sequencing, the ViraFEST assay stimulated PBMC with viral peptide pools, which expanded the antigen-specific CD4+ T cells. Once cultured for 10 to 11 days, the cells underwent separation to obtain CD4+ T cells. According to the study, vaccine recipients showed no prior SARS-CoV-2 infection and negative nucleocapsid antibodies. Cultures had half their medium replaced with IL-2 medium on days 3 and 7. As regards this clone: Its antigen remains unidentified.

The chain is built from TRBV6-5 and TRBJ1-1; D remains ambiguous. Specimen: CD4+ T cells from PBMCs cultured with SARS-CoV-2 spike peptides, collected before COVID-19 vaccination. The clonotype comes from a human donor who received a COVID-19 vaccine. DNA for the CDR3: TGTGCCAGCAGGAAGGGAAACACTGAAGCTTTCTTT. Its protein is CASRKGNTEAFF.